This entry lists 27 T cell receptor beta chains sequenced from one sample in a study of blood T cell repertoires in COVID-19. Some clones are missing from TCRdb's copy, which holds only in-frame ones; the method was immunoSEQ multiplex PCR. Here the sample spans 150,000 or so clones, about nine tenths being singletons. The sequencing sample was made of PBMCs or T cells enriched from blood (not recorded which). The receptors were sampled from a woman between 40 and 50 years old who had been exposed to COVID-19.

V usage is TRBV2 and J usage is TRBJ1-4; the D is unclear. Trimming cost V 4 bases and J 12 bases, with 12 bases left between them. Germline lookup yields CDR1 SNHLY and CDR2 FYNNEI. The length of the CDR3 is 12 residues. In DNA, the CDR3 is TGTGCCAGCAGTGCCCCCCCGGGAGAACTGTTTTTT. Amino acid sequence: CASSAPPGELFF.

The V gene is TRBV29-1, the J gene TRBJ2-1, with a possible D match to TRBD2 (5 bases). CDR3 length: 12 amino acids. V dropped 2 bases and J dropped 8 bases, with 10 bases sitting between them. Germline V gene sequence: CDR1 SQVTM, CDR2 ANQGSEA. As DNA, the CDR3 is TGCAGCGTTGAAACCCCTAGCTATGAGCAGTTCTTC. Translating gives CSVETPSYEQFF.

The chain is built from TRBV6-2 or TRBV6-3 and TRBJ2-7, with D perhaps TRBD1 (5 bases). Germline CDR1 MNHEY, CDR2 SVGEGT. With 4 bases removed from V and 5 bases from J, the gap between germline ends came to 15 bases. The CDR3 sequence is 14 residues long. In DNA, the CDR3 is TGTGCCAGCAGTTGGGCTAGGGGCCGCGACGAGCAGTACTTC. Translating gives CASSWARGRDEQYF.

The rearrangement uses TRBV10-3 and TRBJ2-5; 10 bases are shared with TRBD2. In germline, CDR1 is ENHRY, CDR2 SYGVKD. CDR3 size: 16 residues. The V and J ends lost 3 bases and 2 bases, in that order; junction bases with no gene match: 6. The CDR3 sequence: CAISESSGRDQETQYF. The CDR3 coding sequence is TGTGCCATCAGTGAATCAAGCGGGAGGGATCAAGAGACCCAGTACTTC.

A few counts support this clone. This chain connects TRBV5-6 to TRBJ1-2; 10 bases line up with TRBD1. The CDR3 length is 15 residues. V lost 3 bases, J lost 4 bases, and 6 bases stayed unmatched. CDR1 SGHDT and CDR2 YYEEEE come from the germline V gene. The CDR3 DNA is TGTGCCAGCAGCTGGGCGGACAGGGGGATCTATGGCTACACCTTC. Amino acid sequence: CASSWADRGIYGYTF.

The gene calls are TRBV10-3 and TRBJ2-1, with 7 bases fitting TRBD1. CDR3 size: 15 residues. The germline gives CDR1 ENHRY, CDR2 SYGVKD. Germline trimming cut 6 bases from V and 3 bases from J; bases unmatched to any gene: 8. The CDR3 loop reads CAISAGTDIYNEQFF. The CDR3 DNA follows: TGTGCCATCAGCGCCGGGACAGACATCTACAATGAGCAGTTCTTC.

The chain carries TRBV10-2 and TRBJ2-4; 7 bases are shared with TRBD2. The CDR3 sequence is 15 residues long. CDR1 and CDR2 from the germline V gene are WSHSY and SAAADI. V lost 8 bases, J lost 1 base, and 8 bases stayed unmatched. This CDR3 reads CASLGWEGAKNIQYF. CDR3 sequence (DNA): TGCGCCAGCTTAGGGTGGGAGGGGGCCAAAAACATTCAGTACTTC.

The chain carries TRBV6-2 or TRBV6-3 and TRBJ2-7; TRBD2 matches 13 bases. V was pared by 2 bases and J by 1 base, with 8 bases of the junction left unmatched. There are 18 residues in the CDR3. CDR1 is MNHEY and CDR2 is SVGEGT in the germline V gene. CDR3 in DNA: TGTGCCAGCAGTTACCCCGGGACTAGCGGGACTCGATCCTACGAGCAGTACTTC. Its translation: CASSYPGTSGTRSYEQYF.

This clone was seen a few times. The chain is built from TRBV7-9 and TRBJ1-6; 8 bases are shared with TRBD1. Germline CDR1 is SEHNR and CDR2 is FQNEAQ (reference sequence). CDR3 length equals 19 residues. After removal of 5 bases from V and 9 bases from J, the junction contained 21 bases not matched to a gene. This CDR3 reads CASSLRGTNAGTGGSPLHF. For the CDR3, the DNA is TGTGCCAGCAGCCTTCGGGGAACCAACGCCGGGACAGGCGGTTCACCCCTCCACTTT.

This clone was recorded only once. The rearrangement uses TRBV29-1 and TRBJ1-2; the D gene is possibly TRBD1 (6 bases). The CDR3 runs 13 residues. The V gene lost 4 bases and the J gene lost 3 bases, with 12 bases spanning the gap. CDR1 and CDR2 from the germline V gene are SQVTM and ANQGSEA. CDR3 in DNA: TGCAGCGTTGGGCAGGACAGCTACTATGGCTACACCTTC. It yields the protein CSVGQDSYYGYTF.

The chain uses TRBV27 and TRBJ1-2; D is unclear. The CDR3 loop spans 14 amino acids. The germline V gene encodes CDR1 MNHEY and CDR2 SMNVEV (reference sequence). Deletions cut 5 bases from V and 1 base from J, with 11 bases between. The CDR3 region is CASSPHWSNYGYTF. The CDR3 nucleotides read TGTGCCAGCAGTCCACATTGGAGTAACTATGGCTACACCTTC.

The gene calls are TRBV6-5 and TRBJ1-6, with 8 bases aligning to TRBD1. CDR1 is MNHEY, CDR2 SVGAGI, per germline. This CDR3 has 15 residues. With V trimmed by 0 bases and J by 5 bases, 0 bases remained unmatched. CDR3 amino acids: CASSYSGQDNSPLHF. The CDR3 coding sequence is TGTGCCAGCAGTTACTCGGGACAGGATAATTCACCCCTCCACTTT.

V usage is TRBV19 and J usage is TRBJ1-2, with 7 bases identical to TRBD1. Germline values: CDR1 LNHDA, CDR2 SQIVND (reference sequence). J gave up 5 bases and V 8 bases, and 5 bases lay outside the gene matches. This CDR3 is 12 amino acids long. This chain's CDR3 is CASQGDKYGYTF. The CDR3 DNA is TGTGCCAGTCAGGGGGACAAGTATGGCTACACCTTC.

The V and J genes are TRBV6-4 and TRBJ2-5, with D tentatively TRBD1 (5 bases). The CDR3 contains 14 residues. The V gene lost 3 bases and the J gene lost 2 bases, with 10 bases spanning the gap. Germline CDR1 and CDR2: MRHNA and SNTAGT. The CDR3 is CASSEKGQQETQYF. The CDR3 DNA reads TGTGCCAGCAGTGAAAAGGGGCAACAAGAGACCCAGTACTTC.

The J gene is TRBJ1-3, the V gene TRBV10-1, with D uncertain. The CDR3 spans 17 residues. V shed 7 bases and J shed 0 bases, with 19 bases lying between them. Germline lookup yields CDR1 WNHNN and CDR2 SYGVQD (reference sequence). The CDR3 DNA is TGCGCCAGCACCCCAGGACTCGCCATCCCCTCTGGAAACACCATATATTTT. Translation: CASTPGLAIPSGNTIYF.

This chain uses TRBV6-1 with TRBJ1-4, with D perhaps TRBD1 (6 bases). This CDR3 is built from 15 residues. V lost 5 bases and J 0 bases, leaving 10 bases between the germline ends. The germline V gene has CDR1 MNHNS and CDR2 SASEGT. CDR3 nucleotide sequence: TGTGCCAGCAGTTCAGGGGTGTCAACTAATGAAAAACTGTTTTTT. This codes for CASSSGVSTNEKLFF.

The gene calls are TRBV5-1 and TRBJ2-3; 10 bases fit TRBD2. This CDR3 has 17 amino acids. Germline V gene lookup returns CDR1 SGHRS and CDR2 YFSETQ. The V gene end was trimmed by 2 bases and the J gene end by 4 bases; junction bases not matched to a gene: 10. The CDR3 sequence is CASSLDTAGGTSDTQYF. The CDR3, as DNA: TGCGCCAGCAGCTTAGACACAGCGGGGGGGACGTCAGATACGCAGTATTTT.

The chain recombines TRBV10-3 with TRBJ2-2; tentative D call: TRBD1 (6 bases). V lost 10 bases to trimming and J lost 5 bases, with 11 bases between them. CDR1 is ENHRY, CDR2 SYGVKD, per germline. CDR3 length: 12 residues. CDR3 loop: CASATGTGELFF. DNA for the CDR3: TGTGCCAGCGCCACAGGGACCGGGGAGCTGTTTTTT.

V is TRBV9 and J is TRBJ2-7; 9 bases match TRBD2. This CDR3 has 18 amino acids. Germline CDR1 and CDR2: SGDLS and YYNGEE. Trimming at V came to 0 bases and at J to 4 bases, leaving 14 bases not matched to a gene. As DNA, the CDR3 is TGTGCCAGCAGCGTAGCCCCAACGGCTAGCGGGACGTGGTACGAGCAGTACTTC. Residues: CASSVAPTASGTWYEQYF.

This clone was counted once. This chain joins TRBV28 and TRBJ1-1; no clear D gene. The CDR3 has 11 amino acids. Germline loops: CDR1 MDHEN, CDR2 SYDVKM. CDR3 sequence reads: CSIEGNTEAFF. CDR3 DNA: TGTAGTATAGAGGGGAACACTGAAGCTTTCTTT.

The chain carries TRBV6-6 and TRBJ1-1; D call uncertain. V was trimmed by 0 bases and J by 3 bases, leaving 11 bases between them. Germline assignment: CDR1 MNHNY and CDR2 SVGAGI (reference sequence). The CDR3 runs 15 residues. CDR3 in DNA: TGTGCCAGCAGTTACTCGAGCGCCAGACACACTGAAGCTTTCTTT. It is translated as CASSYSSARHTEAFF.

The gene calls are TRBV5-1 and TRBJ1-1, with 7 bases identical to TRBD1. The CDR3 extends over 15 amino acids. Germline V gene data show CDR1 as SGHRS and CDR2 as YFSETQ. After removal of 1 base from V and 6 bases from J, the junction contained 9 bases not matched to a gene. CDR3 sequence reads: CASSLTIQQGPEAFF. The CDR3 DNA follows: TGCGCCAGCAGCTTGACGATTCAACAGGGGCCTGAAGCTTTCTTT.

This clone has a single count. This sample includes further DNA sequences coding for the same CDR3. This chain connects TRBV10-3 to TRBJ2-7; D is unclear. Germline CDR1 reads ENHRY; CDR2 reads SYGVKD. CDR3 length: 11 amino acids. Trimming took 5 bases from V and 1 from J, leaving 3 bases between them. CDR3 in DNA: TGTGCCATCAGTCCTTCCTACGAGCAGTACTTC. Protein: CAISPSYEQYF.

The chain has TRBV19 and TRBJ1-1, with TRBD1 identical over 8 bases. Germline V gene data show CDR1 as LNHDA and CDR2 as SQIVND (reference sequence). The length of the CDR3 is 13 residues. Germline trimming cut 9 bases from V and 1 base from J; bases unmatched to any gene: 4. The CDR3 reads CASQGAANTEAFF. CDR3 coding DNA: TGTGCCAGCCAGGGGGCCGCGAACACTGAAGCTTTCTTT.

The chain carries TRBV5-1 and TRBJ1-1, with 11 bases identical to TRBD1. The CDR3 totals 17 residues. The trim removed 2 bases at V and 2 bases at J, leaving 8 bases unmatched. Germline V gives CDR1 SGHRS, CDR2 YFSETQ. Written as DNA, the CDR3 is TGCGCCAGCAGCTTAAGGACAGGGGGCCTTAGAAACACTGAAGCTTTCTTT. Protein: CASSLRTGGLRNTEAFF.

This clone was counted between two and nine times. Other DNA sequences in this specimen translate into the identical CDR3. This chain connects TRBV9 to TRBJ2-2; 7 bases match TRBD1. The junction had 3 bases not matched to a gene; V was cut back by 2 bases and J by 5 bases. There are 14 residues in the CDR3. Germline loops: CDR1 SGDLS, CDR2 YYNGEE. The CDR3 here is CASSVDRVTGELFF. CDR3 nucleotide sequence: TGTGCCAGCAGCGTTGACAGGGTTACCGGGGAGCTGTTTTTT. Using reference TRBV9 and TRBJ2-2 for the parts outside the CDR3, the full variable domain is DSGVTQTPKHLITATGQRVTLRCSPRSGDLSVYWYQQSLDQGLQFLIQYYNGEERAKGNILERFSAQQFPDLHSELNLSSLELGDSALYFCASSVDRVTGELFFGEGSRLTVL.

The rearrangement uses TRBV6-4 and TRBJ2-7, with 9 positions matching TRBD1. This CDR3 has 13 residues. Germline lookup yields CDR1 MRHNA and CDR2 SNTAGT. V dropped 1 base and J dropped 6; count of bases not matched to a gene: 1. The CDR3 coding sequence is TGTGCCAGCAGTGACTTACAGGGGGCCGAGCAGTACTTC. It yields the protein CASSDLQGAEQYF.